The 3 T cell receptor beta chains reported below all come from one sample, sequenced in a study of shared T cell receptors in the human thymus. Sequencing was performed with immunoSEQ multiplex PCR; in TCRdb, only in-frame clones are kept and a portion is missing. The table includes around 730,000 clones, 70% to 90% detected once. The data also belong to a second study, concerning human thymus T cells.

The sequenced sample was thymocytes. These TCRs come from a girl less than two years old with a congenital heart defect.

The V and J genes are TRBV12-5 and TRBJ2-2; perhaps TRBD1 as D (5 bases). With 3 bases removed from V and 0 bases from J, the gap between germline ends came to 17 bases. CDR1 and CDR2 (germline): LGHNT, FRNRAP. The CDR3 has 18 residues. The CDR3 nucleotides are TGTGCTAGTGGTTTCGACTTTATGGGGCAGCCGAACACCGGGGAGCTGTTTTTT. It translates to CASGFDFMGQPNTGELFF.

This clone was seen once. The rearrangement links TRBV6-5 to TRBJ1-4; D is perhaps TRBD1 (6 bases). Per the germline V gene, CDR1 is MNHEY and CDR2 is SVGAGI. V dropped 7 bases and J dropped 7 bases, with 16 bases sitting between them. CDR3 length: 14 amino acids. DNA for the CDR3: TGTGCCAGCACAGTTAGTCAGGGGAGTGAAAAACTGTTTTTT. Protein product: CASTVSQGSEKLFF.

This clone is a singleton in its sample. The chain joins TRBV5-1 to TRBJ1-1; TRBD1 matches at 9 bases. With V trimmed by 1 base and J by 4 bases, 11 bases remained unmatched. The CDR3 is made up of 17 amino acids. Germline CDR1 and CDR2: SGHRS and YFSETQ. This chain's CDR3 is CASSLSSGLQGATEAFF. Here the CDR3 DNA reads TGCGCCAGCAGCTTGTCTTCGGGGTTACAGGGGGCCACTGAAGCTTTCTTT.